This T cell receptor (beta chain) was identified in a study of shared clonotypes between healthy human individuals. The method was immunoSEQ multiplex PCR; TCRdb's version includes in-frame clones alone and lacks a portion of them. The sample records more than 2 million clones, roughly 96% being singletons. The source of this sequence is a man between 18 and 35 years old in good health. The sample comprised naive CD4+ T cells sorted from blood. Subset here: CD45RA+ positively selected.

In nucleotides, the CDR3 is TGTGCCACCGGACTAGCGACCAATGAGCAGTTCTTC. Amino acids: CATGLATNEQFF. This chain connects TRBV10-3 to TRBJ2-1; 9 nucleotides match TRBD2. Trimming removed 10 bases from V and 6 bases from J; junction bases left unmatched: 4. The CDR3 is 12 amino acids. Germline CDR1 is ENHRY and CDR2 is SYGVKD.